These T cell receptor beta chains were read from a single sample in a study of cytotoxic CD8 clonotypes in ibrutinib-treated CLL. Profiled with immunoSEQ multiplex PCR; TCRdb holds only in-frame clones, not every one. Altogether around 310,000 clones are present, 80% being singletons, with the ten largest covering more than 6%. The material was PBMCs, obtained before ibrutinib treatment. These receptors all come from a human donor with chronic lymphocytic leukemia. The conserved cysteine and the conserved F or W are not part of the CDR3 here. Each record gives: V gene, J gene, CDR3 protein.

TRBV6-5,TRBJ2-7,ASKGLSYEQY
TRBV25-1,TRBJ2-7,ASRASGRSYEQY
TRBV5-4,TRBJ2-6,ASRVEGANVLT
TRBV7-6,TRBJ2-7,ASSSGTSSEQY
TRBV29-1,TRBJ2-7,SVVFASSYEQY
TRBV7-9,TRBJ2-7,ASSSAEAAAYEQY
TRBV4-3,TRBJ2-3,ASSQEIADTQY
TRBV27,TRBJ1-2,ASSLSRTYGYT
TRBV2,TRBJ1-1,ASSDPHTGNTEAF
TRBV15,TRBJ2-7,ATSLWTGGGEQY
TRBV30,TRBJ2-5,AWSPMGLAGASETQY
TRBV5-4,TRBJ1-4,ASSSDRVATNEKLF
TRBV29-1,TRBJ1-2,SVDVGRDRGYT
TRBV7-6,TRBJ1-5,ASSPRQGGVSNQPQH
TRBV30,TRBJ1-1,AWRQALNTEAF
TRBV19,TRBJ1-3,ASRGLPMSSGNTIY
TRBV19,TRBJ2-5,ASNAGTSGETQY
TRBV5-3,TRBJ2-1,ARRPVPTYNEQF
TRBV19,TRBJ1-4,ASSDGSTNEKLF